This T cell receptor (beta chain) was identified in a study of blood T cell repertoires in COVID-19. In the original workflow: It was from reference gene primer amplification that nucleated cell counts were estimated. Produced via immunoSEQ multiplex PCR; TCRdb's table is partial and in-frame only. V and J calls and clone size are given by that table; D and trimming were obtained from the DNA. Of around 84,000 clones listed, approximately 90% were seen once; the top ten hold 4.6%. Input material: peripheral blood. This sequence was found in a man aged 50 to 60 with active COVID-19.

The CDR3 spells CASSPGVTGPDTQYF. In nucleotides, the CDR3 is TGTGCCAGCAGCCCAGGGGTCACGGGGCCAGATACGCAGTATTTT. The chain recombines TRBV3-1 (or the pseudogene TRBV3-2) with TRBJ2-3; D may be TRBD1 (6 bases). The germline CDR1 and CDR2 sequences are LGHDT and YNNKEL (reference sequence). V dropped 4 bases and J dropped 4 bases, with 15 bases sitting between them. The CDR3 contains 15 residues.